This T cell receptor (beta chain) appears in the sequencing data of a study of T-cell memory formation after mild COVID-19. A 5'RACE reaction primed in the constant segment made cDNA libraries of TCR alpha and TCR beta, and these carried sample barcodes and UMIs. TCRdb used MiXCR to reprocess the 5' RACE reads, holding one entry per CDR3 protein. The table shows 550,000 to 600,000 distinct CDR3 sequences, with approximately 21% occurring only once. Overall study findings and caveats: Contracting CD8+ clones were enriched in EMRA, CD4+ mainly in CM and EM. CD4/CD8 balance characterized clones contracting day 15 to 85, and CD4+ skew characterized later expanders.

Germline V CDR1 and CDR2: KGHDR, SFDVKD. V gave up 9 bases and J gave up 5 bases, with 15 bases separating them. This CDR3 is built from 14 residues. As to this clonotype: The target antigen is unknown.

This sequence joins TRBV24-1 and TRBJ2-2; possibly TRBD1 or TRBD2 for D (6 bases each). Specimen: PBMCs or a T cell subset sorted from them (not recorded which). The sequence was obtained from an adult woman who had mild COVID-19 (a few samples of this study predate the infection). Cell type and time point are not known. This chain's CDR3 is CATQRPGATGELFF. CDR3 nucleotide sequence: TGTGCCACCCAACGTCCGGGGGCAACCGGGGAGCTGTTTTTT.